The 13 T cell receptor beta chains below all came from one sample that was sequenced in a study of T-cell reconstitution after alpha-beta-depleted transplantation in children. Using unique molecular identifiers, the investigators prepared the TCRbeta library. Each CDR3 protein gets one entry after TCRdb re-called the PCR reads with MiXCR. This table has fewer than 750,000 distinct CDR3 sequences, 23% appearing once. The sequencing here drew on PBMCs, mostly from graft donor cells, taken 360 days after TCRalphabeta/CD19-depleted stem cell transplant. The receptors were sampled from a boy under three years old who had a stem cell transplant for acute myeloid leukemia, so the T cells may come from the graft donor.

This clonotype showed up many times. The chain is built from TRBV29-1 and TRBJ1-4; maybe TRBD1 (6 bases). This CDR3 is built from 13 residues. V lost 6 bases and J 5 bases, leaving 13 bases between the germline ends. Germline V gives CDR1 SQVTM, CDR2 ANQGSEA. CDR3 sequence reads: CSVRGQTNEKLFF. The CDR3 DNA follows: TGCAGCGTGAGAGGACAGACAAATGAAAAACTGTTTTTT.

This clonotype was recorded many times. The chain links TRBV4-3 to TRBJ1-4; no firm D call. Germline values: CDR1 LGHNA, CDR2 YSLEER. Deletions cut 0 bases from V and 10 bases from J, with 15 bases between. The CDR3 length is 15 residues. CDR3 in amino acids: CASSQDSRRERKLFF. The CDR3 DNA follows: TGCGCCAGCAGCCAAGATTCTCGTAGGGAGAGAAAACTGTTTTTT.

DNA for the CDR3: TGCAGTGCTGAAACAGACACAGATACGCAGTATTTT. This translates into CSAETDTDTQYF. This rearrangement joins TRBV20-1 to TRBJ2-3; D gene uncertain. The CDR3 has 12 residues. The V end was cut by 5 bases, the J end by 2 bases, with 8 bases between. Germline V gene lookup returns CDR1 DFQATT and CDR2 SNEGSKA (reference sequence).

This clonotype has at least ten counts. The chain joins TRBV15 to TRBJ2-1; 11 bases align to TRBD2. The germline V gene has CDR1 LNHNV and CDR2 YYDKDF (reference sequence). This CDR3 comprises 16 residues. V gave up 0 bases and J gave up 8 bases; unmatched junction bases: 6. The CDR3 nucleotides are TGTGCCACCAGCAGAGATCGTAGCGGGGGGGCCGATGAGCAGTTCTTC. The encoded protein is CATSRDRSGGADEQFF.

The chain joins TRBV20-1 to TRBJ2-7; 8 bases fit TRBD2. The CDR3 extends over 16 amino acids. Germline trimming cut 1 base from V and 6 bases from J; bases unmatched to any gene: 14. CDR1 is DFQATT, CDR2 SNEGSKA, per germline (reference sequence). CDR3 sequence reads: CSARARLAGPSLEQYF. CDR3 coding DNA: TGCAGTGCTAGAGCGCGGTTAGCGGGGCCGTCCCTCGAGCAGTACTTC.

Ten or more counts support this clonotype. Here the CDR3 reads CSARDARAQETQYF. CDR3 bases: TGCAGTGCTAGAGATGCTAGGGCACAAGAGACCCAGTACTTC. The chain joins TRBV20-1 to TRBJ2-5; D remains unclear. Germline CDR1 and CDR2: DFQATT and SNEGSKA (reference sequence). The length of the CDR3 is 14 residues. V dropped 0 bases and J dropped 2 bases, with 10 bases sitting between them.

This clonotype was observed a few times. The chain recombines TRBV20-1 with TRBJ1-4; perhaps TRBD1 as D (5 bases). This CDR3 region has 11 residues. CDR1 and CDR2 (germline): DFQATT, SNEGSKA (reference sequence). Trimming removed 4 bases from V and 14 bases from J, with 14 bases in between. The CDR3 DNA sequence: TGCAGTGCTACAAATCAGGGTGTCCTGTTTTTT. It yields the protein CSATNQGVLFF.

There are a few counts of this clonotype. The chain recombines TRBV6-5 with TRBJ1-2; TRBD1 matches 7 bases. Germline-derived CDR1 and CDR2 are MNHEY and SVGAGI. V dropped 2 bases and J dropped 3; count of bases not matched to a gene: 6. This CDR3 spans 15 amino acids. The DNA for the CDR3 is TGTGCCAGCAGTTACCCACTGGGACAGCACTATGGCTACACCTTC. This translates into CASSYPLGQHYGYTF.

This clonotype was recorded a few times. The rearrangement joins TRBV6-1 to TRBJ2-3; 7 bases map to TRBD1. Per the germline V gene, CDR1 is MNHNS and CDR2 is SASEGT. The CDR3 totals 16 residues. J gave up 6 bases and V 5 bases, and 14 bases lay outside the gene matches. The CDR3 spells CASSPPYRGQADTQYF. As DNA, the CDR3 is TGTGCCAGCAGTCCTCCCTACCGCGGACAGGCGGATACGCAGTATTTT.

The chain joins TRBV30 to TRBJ2-3; 8 positions match TRBD2. Trimming took 2 bases from V and 3 from J; bases not matched to a gene: 4. The V gene's germline CDR1 is GTSNPN and CDR2 SVGIG (reference sequence). The CDR3 loop spans 14 amino acids. CDR3 in amino acids: CAWSWSGGTDTQYF. The CDR3 DNA is TGTGCCTGGAGTTGGAGCGGGGGTACAGATACGCAGTATTTT. The whole variable domain, remainder taken from reference TRBV30 and TRBJ2-3, is SQTIHQWPATLVQPVGSPLSLECTVEGTSNPNLYWYRQAAGRGLQLLFYSVGIGQISSEVPQNLSASRPQDRQFILSSKKLLLSDSGFYLCAWSWSGGTDTQYFGPGTRLTVL.

V is TRBV30 and J is TRBJ2-6; D gene ambiguous. The CDR3 consists of 17 residues. Germline V gene lookup returns CDR1 GTSNPN and CDR2 SVGIG (reference sequence). V was trimmed by 1 base and J by 0 bases, leaving 13 bases between them. The CDR3 reads CAWSENLHSSGANVLTF. CDR3 coding DNA: TGTGCCTGGAGTGAAAATCTACACAGCTCTGGGGCCAACGTCCTGACTTTC.

This clonotype showed up just a few times. This chain uses TRBV20-1 with TRBJ2-7, with unresolved D. The CDR3 is made up of 13 amino acids. Trimming took 1 base from V and 3 from J, leaving 10 bases between them. Germline V gene data show CDR1 as DFQATT and CDR2 as SNEGSKA (reference sequence). Here the CDR3 reads CSARVVDHYEQYF. CDR3 sequence (DNA): TGCAGTGCTAGAGTGGTGGACCACTACGAGCAGTACTTC.

J is TRBJ2-2 and V is TRBV18; possible D gene TRBD1, 6 bases. The CDR3 is made up of 15 amino acids. Germline V gene sequence: CDR1 KGHSH, CDR2 LQKENI. With 5 bases removed from V and 5 bases from J, the gap between germline ends came to 15 bases. The CDR3 region is CASSDNTGWTGELFF. In DNA, the CDR3 is TGTGCCAGCTCAGATAACACAGGGTGGACCGGGGAGCTGTTTTTT.